This T cell receptor beta chain came from a study of CD8+ T cells in alopecia areata. Once RNA had been extracted, it was reverse transcribed into cDNA to act as the sequencing template. Sequencing was performed with immunoSEQ multiplex PCR; in TCRdb, only in-frame clones are kept and a portion is missing. Of over 95,000 clones in the sample, approximately 51% were seen once. Described treatment: oral pan-JAK inhibitor, 5-10 mg twice daily. As part of sample collection, lesional scalp punch biopsies and peripheral blood were taken from alopecia areata patients. This clone was seen only a few times. The antigen is undetermined. Study-level points and caveats: Mice gave a clearer picture of TCR sharing than patients did, possibly for HLA-related reasons. The treated group had a single nonresponder, limiting CD8+ expansion-response conclusions. Scalp clonality and expanded CD8+ clones among the top 100 showed significant decreases with tofacitinib.

The CDR3 has 14 residues. Germline trimming cut 7 bases from V and 3 bases from J; bases unmatched to any gene: 8. Germline V gene sequence: CDR1 SQVTM, CDR2 ANQGSEA. The sample was CD4+ T cells sorted from blood, taken at week 24, from a patient treated with tofacitinib. The TCR sequence derives from a human donor with alopecia areata. The chain combines TRBV29-1 with TRBJ2-3; the match to TRBD2 covers 9 bases. The CDR3: CSASAGGGTDTQYF. The CDR3 nucleotides are TGCAGCGCCTCAGCGGGGGGCGGGACAGATACGCAGTATTTT.